Following are 14 T cell receptor beta chains from one sample sequenced in a study of blood T cell repertoires in COVID-19. Produced via immunoSEQ multiplex PCR; TCRdb's table is partial and in-frame only. Of 150,000 to 200,000 clones listed, over 75% are singletons. Sequenced: peripheral blood. The receptors stem from a man in his sixties or seventies with active or convalescent COVID-19.

This chain uses TRBV2 with TRBJ2-6; D unclear. The CDR3 spans 13 residues. V lost 7 bases, J lost 4 bases, and 8 bases lay in between. Germline assignment: CDR1 SNHLY and CDR2 FYNNEI. CDR3 in DNA: TGTGCCAGCACCGAAGAGGGGGCCAACGTCCTGACTTTC. It codes for CASTEEGANVLTF.

This rearrangement joins TRBV7-2 to TRBJ2-7; possible D gene TRBD1, 5 bases. This CDR3 contains 14 residues. The germline V and J ends were trimmed by 1 base and 7 bases, with 14 bases remaining between them. Looked up from germline, CDR1 is SGHTA and CDR2 is FQGNSA. CDR3 nucleotide sequence: TGTGCCAGCAGCTTAGGGCAGGGCCTCTATGAGCAGTACTTC. Its translation: CASSLGQGLYEQYF.

The J gene is TRBJ1-1, the V gene TRBV18; 11 bases agree with TRBD1. The CDR3 loop spans 13 amino acids. Per the germline V gene, CDR1 is KGHSH and CDR2 is LQKENI. The V gene end was trimmed by 4 bases and the J gene end by 8 bases; junction bases not matched to a gene: 3. The CDR3 is CASSRGTGGEAFF. The CDR3 nucleotides read TGTGCCAGCTCACGGGGGACAGGGGGAGAAGCTTTCTTT.

The chain has TRBV20-1 and TRBJ2-1; 15 bases map to TRBD2. J was trimmed by 14 bases and V by 6 bases; bases with no gene match: 2. This CDR3 region has 11 residues. CDR1 is DFQATT, CDR2 SNEGSKA, per germline (reference sequence). The CDR3 DNA is TGCAGTGCGTGGACTAGCGGGGGGGAGTTCTTC. It specifies CSAWTSGGEFF.

This clone was seen once. The chain recombines TRBV12-3 or TRBV12-4 with TRBJ1-2; D uncertain. Trimming pared 3 bases from V and 2 bases from J, leaving 7 bases between. This CDR3 has 13 residues. The CDR3 is CASSFSGNYGYTF. The DNA for the CDR3 is TGTGCCAGCAGTTTTTCGGGAAACTATGGCTACACCTTC.

V usage is TRBV5-8 and J usage is TRBJ1-2; D may be TRBD1 (5 bases). CDR1 and CDR2 (germline): SGHTS, YDEGEE. The CDR3 covers 14 residues. Trimming took 4 bases from V and 0 from J, leaving 10 bases between them. The CDR3 bases are TGTGCCAGCAGCCACACAGGAGCTAACTATGGCTACACCTTC. Translated, it gives CASSHTGANYGYTF.

The chain uses TRBV4-1 and TRBJ2-1; maybe TRBD2 (5 bases). V was shortened by 1 base and J by 8 bases, with 18 bases between the two germline ends. The length of the CDR3 is 16 residues. The germline V gene encodes CDR1 MGHRA and CDR2 YSYEKL. The CDR3 is CASSQVGKEIPDEQFF. CDR3 DNA: TGCGCCAGCAGCCAAGTCGGGAAAGAAATCCCAGATGAGCAGTTCTTC.

For this clone: A junction boundary mismatches the germline segment, possibly from a read error. The V gene is TRBV7-8, the J gene TRBJ1-2, with D perhaps matching TRBD1 (5 bases). This CDR3 spans 12 amino acids. CDR1 and CDR2 from the germline V gene are SGHVS and FQNEAQ. Here the CDR3 reads CASSLVSSGLDF. CDR3 nucleotides: TGTGCCAGCAGCTTAGTTTCGTCAGGGCTTGACTTC.

This clone has only a few counts. The rearrangement links TRBV30 to TRBJ2-2, with D possibly TRBD2 on 5 matching bases. CDR1 is GTSNPN, CDR2 SVGIG, per germline (reference sequence). The CDR3 runs 14 residues. The V end was cut by 2 bases, the J end by 0 bases, with 7 bases between. For the CDR3, the DNA is TGTGCCTGGAGTCCCGGGACGAACACCGGGGAGCTGTTTTTT. This encodes CAWSPGTNTGELFF.

The V and J genes are TRBV3-1 (or the pseudogene TRBV3-2) and TRBJ2-3; D may be TRBD1 (5 bases). With 6 bases removed from V and 5 bases from J, the gap between germline ends came to 6 bases. Germline CDR1 is LGHDT and CDR2 is YNNKEL (reference sequence). This CDR3 comprises 11 residues. CDR3 coding DNA: TGTGCCAGCAGAAGGGGAGATACGCAGTATTTT. Translation gives CASRRGDTQYF.

The chain couples TRBV11-2 to TRBJ2-1; 10 bases match TRBD1. V shed 5 bases and J 0 bases; nucleotides not matched to a gene: 10. CDR3 length: 18 amino acids. Germline V gene lookup returns CDR1 SGHAT and CDR2 FQNNGV. CDR3 sequence reads: CASSPRDRGPSSYNEQFF. The CDR3 DNA is TGTGCCAGCAGCCCTCGGGACAGGGGTCCCAGCTCCTACAATGAGCAGTTCTTC.

This chain uses TRBV2 with TRBJ2-7; 16 bases align to TRBD2. This CDR3 has 14 amino acids. J gave up 6 bases and V 10 bases, and 6 bases lay outside the gene matches. CDR1 is SNHLY and CDR2 is FYNNEI in the germline V gene. The CDR3: CATGTSGREFEQYF. The CDR3 bases are TGTGCCACCGGGACTAGCGGGAGGGAATTCGAGCAGTACTTC.

This clone has just a few counts. The chain carries TRBV6-5 and TRBJ1-4; 7 nucleotides agree with TRBD1. The V segment lost 7 bases and the J segment 2 bases; nucleotides outside the gene matches: 7. This CDR3 has 15 residues. CDR1 MNHEY and CDR2 SVGAGI come from the germline V gene. The CDR3: CASTRETGTNEKLFF. CDR3 DNA sequence: TGTGCCAGCACCAGGGAGACAGGGACTAATGAAAAACTGTTTTTT.

The genes are TRBV7-8 and TRBJ1-1, with D hard to call. This CDR3 has 13 residues. CDR1 SGHVS and CDR2 FQNEAQ come from the germline V gene. V was cut by 6 bases and J by 0 bases, with 8 bases left in between. This CDR3 reads CASRPNLNTEAFF. CDR3 in DNA: TGTGCCAGCAGGCCAAACTTGAACACTGAAGCTTTCTTT.